These 13 T cell receptor beta chains were sequenced from one sample in a study of Ad26.COV2.S vaccination and SARS-CoV-2 variants. Data came from immunoSEQ multiplex PCR; TCRdb stores just in-frame clones and leaves some out. The sample yields roughly 100,000 clones, around three quarters seen once. Sequenced material: peripheral blood, taken after recovery from COVID-19. These TCRs come from a human donor who had recovered from COVID-19.

This sequence joins TRBV9 and TRBJ1-4; no clear D gene. Germline lookup yields CDR1 SGDLS and CDR2 YYNGEE. Trimming removed 0 bases at V and 5 bases at J, with 11 bases between. This CDR3 region has 15 residues. The CDR3 DNA sequence: TGTGCCAGCAGCGTAGTAGGGTCGGCAAATGAAAAACTGTTTTTT. Amino acid sequence: CASSVVGSANEKLFF.

This clone has just a few counts. The genes are TRBV6-2 or TRBV6-3 and TRBJ2-7; 15 bases align to TRBD2. V lost 2 bases to trimming and J lost 5 bases; unmatched junction nucleotides: 19. The CDR3 contains 21 residues. Germline V gene data show CDR1 as MNHEY and CDR2 as SVGEGT. CDR3 amino acids: CASSYNLPGLAGGEFRHEQYF. CDR3 coding DNA: TGTGCCAGCAGTTACAACCTACCGGGACTAGCGGGGGGAGAATTTCGCCACGAGCAGTACTTC.

The V and J genes are TRBV21-1 and TRBJ2-3. TRBV21-1 is recorded as a pseudogene. CDR3 length: 9 amino acids. In DNA, the CDR3 is TGTGCCAACACAGATACGCAGTATTTT. Protein sequence: CANTDTQYF.

The chain is built from TRBV19 and TRBJ1-2; the match to TRBD1 covers 7 bases. The trim removed 4 bases at V and 3 bases at J, leaving 14 bases unmatched. The CDR3 length is 17 residues. CDR1 and CDR2 (germline): LNHDA, SQIVND (reference sequence). The CDR3 DNA reads TGTGCCAGTAGTACACCGGGACAGATAAGGGAGGACTATGGCTACACCTTC. Its translation is CASSTPGQIREDYGYTF.

This chain joins TRBV20-1 and TRBJ2-5; D is possibly TRBD2 (5 bases). Germline values: CDR1 DFQATT, CDR2 SNEGSKA (reference sequence). The CDR3 extends over 15 amino acids. V was pared by 3 bases and J by 0 bases, with 14 bases between. The CDR3 spells CSASGAAENQETQYF. DNA of the CDR3: TGCAGTGCTAGTGGTGCAGCGGAAAACCAAGAGACCCAGTACTTC.

This clone was observed a few times. The chain has TRBV5-5 and TRBJ2-5, with D perhaps being TRBD1 or TRBD2 (5 bases each). V dropped 4 bases and J dropped 4 bases, with 20 bases sitting between them. Germline V gives CDR1 SGHKS, CDR2 YYEKEE (reference sequence). This CDR3 has 16 residues. Here the CDR3 reads CASSRTRDPTGETQYF. The CDR3 DNA follows: TGTGCCAGCAGCCGGACCCGGGACCCCACGGGAGAGACCCAGTACTTC. Full variable domain (outside the CDR3, taken from reference TRBV5-5 and TRBJ2-5): DAGVTQSPTHLIKTRGQQVTLRCSPISGHKSVSWYQQVLGQGPQFIFQYYEKEERGRGNFPDRFSARQFPNYSSELNVNALLLGDSALYLCASSRTRDPTGETQYFGPGTRLLVL.

V is TRBV19 and J is TRBJ1-3, with no clear D. There are 11 residues in the CDR3. Germline CDR1 LNHDA, CDR2 SQIVND (reference sequence). Trimming removed 3 bases from V and 4 bases from J, with 1 base in between. DNA for the CDR3: TGTGCCAGTAGTATCGGAAACACCATATATTTT. Its translation is CASSIGNTIYF.

Only one count was recorded for this clone. This chain links TRBV11-2 with TRBJ2-3; 8 nucleotides match TRBD2. CDR1 and CDR2 (germline): SGHAT, FQNNGV. Unmatched junction bases numbered 4, after V lost 2 bases and J lost 3 bases. The CDR3 loop spans 15 amino acids. The CDR3 nucleotides are TGTGCCAGCAGCTTAAATCCTAGCGGGACAGATACGCAGTATTTT. Its translation: CASSLNPSGTDTQYF.

The table lists this clone with a count of one. This chain links TRBV6-8 with TRBJ2-3; 7 bases map to TRBD1. Germline assignment: CDR1 MNHGY and CDR2 SAAAGT. J lost 1 base, V lost 2 bases, and 0 bases had no gene match. This CDR3 has 14 amino acids. CDR3 region: CASSYGQGTDTQYF. CDR3 nucleotides: TGTGCCAGCAGTTACGGACAGGGCACAGATACGCAGTATTTT.

The chain links TRBV5-6 to TRBJ2-5, with no clear D. Per the germline V gene, CDR1 is SGHDT and CDR2 is YYEEEE. The CDR3 consists of 14 residues. V lost 4 bases and J lost 0, with 10 bases in between. CDR3 bases: TGTGCCAGCAGCCGTGCATCGTACCAAGAGACCCAGTACTTC. Translation: CASSRASYQETQYF.

This chain links TRBV5-4 with TRBJ2-1; weak D call: TRBD2 (6 bases). This CDR3 is built from 15 residues. The V end lost 1 base, the J end lost 1 base, and 9 bases lay between the germline ends. The germline V gene encodes CDR1 SGHNT and CDR2 YYREEE (reference sequence). CDR3 amino acids: CASSLYRGSYNEQFF. The CDR3 coding sequence is TGTGCCAGCAGCTTGTATCGGGGGTCCTACAATGAGCAGTTCTTC.

The chain joins TRBV5-1 to TRBJ1-4; D not certain. Germline V lookup: CDR1 SGHRS, CDR2 YFSETQ. Trimming took off 4 bases at V and 2 bases at J, with 12 bases between the two ends. The CDR3 runs 15 residues. Here the CDR3 DNA reads TGCGCCAGCAGCCAGAGGGATCCCACTAATGAAAAACTGTTTTTT. It is translated as CASSQRDPTNEKLFF.

This chain uses TRBV20-1 with TRBJ2-3, with 8 bases fitting TRBD1. Germline V CDR1 and CDR2: DFQATT, SNEGSKA (reference sequence). After removal of 3 bases from V and 7 bases from J, the junction contained 12 bases not matched to a gene. The length of the CDR3 is 15 residues. CDR3 bases: TGCAGTGCTAGTTTTTCAGGGGGCTCTCAGAATACGCAGTATTTT. It specifies CSASFSGGSQNTQYF.